This T cell receptor beta chain was recovered during a study of radiation and T cells in renal cell carcinoma. Repertoires were generated with immunoSEQ multiplex PCR, while TCRdb's copy carries only in-frame clones and drops some. Of around 180,000 clones in the sample, approximately 90% were seen once. CDR1 is SEHNR and CDR2 is FQNEAQ in the germline V gene (reference sequence). The CDR3 covers 15 residues. With V trimmed by 5 bases and J by 3 bases, 6 bases remained unmatched. Time point noted: blood 4 weeks post-SBRT, at nephrectomy. Treatment in this sample: 15 Gy SBRT to primary tumor, nephrectomy 4 weeks later. The tumor was a clear cell renal cell carcinoma.

The material sequenced was blood, taken from a patient whose treatment included radiotherapy and nephrectomy. The chain is built from TRBV7-9 and TRBJ1-2, with 10 bases that match TRBD1. The sequence came from a woman aged 45 to 65 with renal cell carcinoma. The CDR3 reads CASSLRDRGHYGYTF. The CDR3 region has the DNA TGTGCCAGCAGCCTCCGGGACAGGGGACACTATGGCTACACCTTC.